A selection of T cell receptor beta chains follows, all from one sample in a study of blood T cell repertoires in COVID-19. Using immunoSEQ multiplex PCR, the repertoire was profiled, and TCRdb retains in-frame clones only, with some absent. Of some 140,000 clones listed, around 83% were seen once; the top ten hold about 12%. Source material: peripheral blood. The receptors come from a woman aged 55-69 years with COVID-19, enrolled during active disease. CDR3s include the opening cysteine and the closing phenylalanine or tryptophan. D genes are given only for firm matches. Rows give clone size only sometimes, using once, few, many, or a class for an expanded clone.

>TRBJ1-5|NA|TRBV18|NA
CASSPGGPQHF
TGTGCCAGCTCACCGGGAGGGCCCCAGCATTTT
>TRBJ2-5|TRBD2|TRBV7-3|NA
CASSTKGAGLAGVIQETQYF
TGTGCCAGCAGCACTAAAGGGGCAGGTCTAGCGGGGGTTATCCAAGAGACCCAGTACTTC
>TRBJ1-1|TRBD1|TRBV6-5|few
CASSYTGVVTEAFF
TGTGCCAGCAGTTACACAGGGGTAGTCACTGAAGCTTTCTTT
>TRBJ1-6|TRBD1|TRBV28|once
CASSRTGRVSPLHF
TGTGCCAGCAGCCGGACAGGGCGGGTGTCACCCCTCCACTTT
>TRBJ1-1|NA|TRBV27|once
CASYGFGTEAFF
TGTGCCAGCTACGGGTTCGGCACTGAAGCTTTCTTT
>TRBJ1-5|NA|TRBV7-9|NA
CASSQGYSNQPQHF
TGTGCCAGCAGCCAGGGCTATAGCAATCAGCCCCAGCATTTT
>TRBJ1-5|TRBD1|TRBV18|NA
CASSPGTGGDQPQHF
TGTGCCAGCTCACCAGGGACAGGGGGTGATCAGCCCCAGCATTTT
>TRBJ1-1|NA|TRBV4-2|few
CASSPGLGDTEAFF
TGTGCCAGCAGCCCGGGACTGGGGGACACTGAAGCTTTCTTT
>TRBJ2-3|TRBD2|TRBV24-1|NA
CATSEGTSGTDTQYF
TGTGCCACCAGTGAGGGAACTAGCGGCACAGATACGCAGTATTTT
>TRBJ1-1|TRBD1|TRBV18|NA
CASSPTGVNTEAFF
TGTGCCAGCTCACCGACAGGGGTGAACACTGAAGCTTTCTTT
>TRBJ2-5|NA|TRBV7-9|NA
CASSTPPGFQTQYF
TGTGCCAGCAGCACCCCACCAGGGTTTCAGACCCAGTACTTC
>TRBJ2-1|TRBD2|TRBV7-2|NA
CASSLATAGGQGEQFF
TGTGCCAGCAGCTTAGCTACGGCGGGGGGGCAAGGTGAGCAGTTCTTC
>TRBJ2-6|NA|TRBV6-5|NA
CATEAGTGANVLTF
TGTGCCACAGAGGCAGGGACTGGGGCCAACGTCCTGACTTTC
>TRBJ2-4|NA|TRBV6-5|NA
CAGAAGVKNIQYF
TGTGCTGGTGCAGCAGGGGTCAAAAACATTCAGTACTTC
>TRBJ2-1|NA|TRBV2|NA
CASTEEGFEQFF
TGTGCCAGCACCGAGGAGGGGTTTGAGCAGTTCTTC
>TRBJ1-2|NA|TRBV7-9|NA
CASSGARDIYGYTF
TGTGCCAGCAGCGGCGCCCGGGACATTTATGGCTACACCTTC
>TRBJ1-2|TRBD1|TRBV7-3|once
CASSPGQGEDYGYTF
TGTGCCAGCAGCCCCGGCCAGGGGGAAGACTATGGCTACACCTTC
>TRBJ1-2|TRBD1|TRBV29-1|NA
CSVESTGGYYGYTF
TGCAGCGTTGAATCGACAGGGGGATACTATGGCTACACCTTC
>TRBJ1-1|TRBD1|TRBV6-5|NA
CASSPRGLVNTEAFF
TGTGCCAGCAGTCCCAGGGGGCTGGTGAACACTGAAGCTTTCTTT
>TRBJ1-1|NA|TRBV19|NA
CASSMRAGLGSTEAFF
TGTGCCAGTAGTATGAGGGCCGGGTTGGGGTCTACTGAAGCTTTCTTT
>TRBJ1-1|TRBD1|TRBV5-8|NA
CASSHWTGITEAFF
TGTGCCAGCAGCCACTGGACAGGGATCACTGAAGCTTTCTTT
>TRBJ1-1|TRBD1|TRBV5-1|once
CASSLAGQGDTEAFF
TGCGCCAGCAGCTTGGCCGGGCAGGGGGACACTGAAGCTTTCTTT
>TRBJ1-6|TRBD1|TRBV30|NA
CAAEQGSLRGALHF
TGTGCCGCAGAACAGGGGTCACTCAGGGGGGCCCTCCACTTT
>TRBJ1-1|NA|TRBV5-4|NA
CASSPPGTEAFF
TGTGCCAGCAGCCCCCCCGGCACTGAAGCTTTCTTT
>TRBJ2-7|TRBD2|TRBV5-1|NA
CASSLAGDRYEQYF
TGCGCCAGCAGCTTAGCGGGAGATCGGTACGAGCAGTACTTC
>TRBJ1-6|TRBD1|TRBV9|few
CASSGSRGSSYNSPLHF
TGTGCCAGCAGCGGAAGCAGGGGGAGCTCCTATAATTCACCCCTCCACTTT
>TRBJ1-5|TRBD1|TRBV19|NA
CATSGGRSNQPQHF
TGTGCCACTTCAGGGGGCCGGAGCAATCAGCCCCAGCATTTT
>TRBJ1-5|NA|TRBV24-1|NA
CATSDVGGQPQHF
TGTGCCACCAGTGATGTGGGGGGTCAGCCCCAGCATTTT
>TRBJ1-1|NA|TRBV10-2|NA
CASSEGLEAFF
TGCGCCAGCAGTGAGGGGCTTGAAGCTTTCTTT